This T cell receptor (beta chain) was sequenced during a study of blood T cell repertoires in COVID-19. Across the whole study: Both acute and convalescent COVID-19 samples were obtained from the United States, Italy and Spain. From T cells, B-cell-depleted T cells, or PBMCs came the material, which was cDNA or gDNA.

In the original workflow: Estimation of nucleated cell counts relied on the amplification of reference gene primers. Sequencing was performed with immunoSEQ multiplex PCR; in TCRdb, only in-frame clones are kept and a portion is missing. V and J calls plus clone size are reproduced from that table; the DNA served to infer D and trimming. The sample yields some 160,000 clones, 76% seen once. The CDR3 covers 15 residues. V lost 6 bases, J lost 3 bases, and 5 bases stayed unmatched. The receptor's source is a man aged 60 to 69 with acute or convalescent COVID-19. The chain has TRBV23-1 and TRBJ2-4, with 10 bases aligning to TRBD1. TRBV23-1 is labeled an ORF, and its function is uncertain. The material sequenced was peripheral blood. The CDR3 protein is CASRQTGGLKNIQYF. CDR3 sequence (DNA): TGCGCCAGCAGACAGACAGGGGGCCTCAAAAACATTCAGTACTTC.